The next 4 T cell receptor beta chains were all read from a single sample in a study of OX40 agonist ivuxolimab in advanced cancers. The assay was immunoSEQ multiplex PCR, and TCRdb's table has in-frame clones only and misses some. In the table there are tens of thousands of clones, 91% of which are singletons. Sequenced here: CD4+ or CD8+ T cells sorted from blood, sampled in a trial of the OX40 agonist ivuxolimab. These receptors came from an adult with an advanced solid tumor such as melanoma, head and neck, liver or kidney cancer.

V gene TRBV5-5 combines with J gene TRBJ2-7; D remains ambiguous. The CDR3 is 11 amino acids. CDR1 is SGHKS, CDR2 YYEKEE, per germline (reference sequence). The V end lost 2 bases, the J end lost 2 bases, and 2 bases lay between the germline ends. The CDR3 loop is CASSFAYEQYV. CDR3 DNA: TGTGCCAGCAGCTTCGCCTACGAGCAGTACGTC.

This chain joins TRBV11-2 and TRBJ2-7; 7 bases line up with TRBD2. V trimming: 3 bases; J trimming: 7 bases; junction bases outside the gene matches: 12. From germline, CDR1 is SGHAT and CDR2 FQNNGV. The CDR3 extends over 15 amino acids. As DNA, the CDR3 is TGTGCCAGCAGCTTCTGGGGGGGGACGGCACAAGAGCAGTACTTC. Its protein product is CASSFWGGTAQEQYF.

This chain uses TRBV19 with TRBJ2-1, with 12 bases lining up with TRBD2. The germline CDR1 and CDR2 sequences are LNHDA and SQIVND (reference sequence). Trimming cost V 3 bases and J 7 bases; bases outside gene matches: 4. This CDR3 contains 15 residues. The chain's CDR3 is CASSMLAGGLNEQFF. CDR3 nucleotide sequence: TGTGCCAGTAGTATGCTAGCGGGAGGGCTAAATGAGCAGTTCTTC.

The chain combines TRBV6-5 with TRBJ1-5, with unresolved D. CDR1 is MNHEY, CDR2 SVGAGI, per germline. The germline V and J ends were trimmed by 2 bases and 0 bases, with 8 bases remaining between them. The CDR3 sequence is 15 residues long. The CDR3 bases are TGTGCCAGCAGTTACCACCGAGGTAGCAATCAGCCCCAGCATTTT. The encoded protein is CASSYHRGSNQPQHF.